This is a list of T cell receptor beta chains from one sample in a study of cytomegalovirus exposure and HLA in healthy donors. Libraries were prepared by immunoSEQ multiplex PCR; TCRdb keeps only in-frame clonotypes and omits some of them. The data contain about 65,000 clones, about 92% of them seen just once; the ten biggest clones take up roughly 1.3%. Specimen: PBMCs. The receptor set was obtained from a woman aged 18-35 years in good health and CMV-seronegative. The CDR3 runs from the conserved cysteine through the conserved F or W. Fields, in order: CDR3 protein, CDR3 DNA, D gene, CDR3 length, clone size, V gene, J gene. D genes are given only for firm matches. Size values are once, few and many counts, or a class for expanded clones, and some rows have none.

cdr3_aa: CASSLGINYEQYF
cdr3_nt: TGTGCCAGCAGTTTAGGCATAAACTACGAGCAGTACTTC
d_call: .
cdr3_length: 13
clone_size: once
v_call: TRBV28
j_call: TRBJ2-7

cdr3_aa: CASSLTGGYEQYF
cdr3_nt: TGTGCCAGCAGCCTGACAGGGGGCTACGAGCAGTACTTC
d_call: TRBD1
cdr3_length: 13
clone_size: .
v_call: TRBV11-3
j_call: TRBJ2-7

cdr3_aa: CASSVRNTGELFF
cdr3_nt: TGTGCCAGCAGCGTGAGAAACACCGGGGAGCTGTTTTTT
d_call: .
cdr3_length: 13
clone_size: .
v_call: TRBV9
j_call: TRBJ2-2

cdr3_aa: CASSGIGQQETQYF
cdr3_nt: TGTGCCAGCAGCGGGATCGGACAGCAAGAGACCCAGTACTTC
d_call: .
cdr3_length: 14
clone_size: .
v_call: TRBV5-4
j_call: TRBJ2-5

cdr3_aa: CASSFGLAGYNEQFF
cdr3_nt: TGTGCCAGCAGCTTCGGACTAGCGGGGTACAATGAGCAGTTCTTC
d_call: TRBD2
cdr3_length: 15
clone_size: .
v_call: TRBV7-6
j_call: TRBJ2-1

cdr3_aa: CATTTGWSQETQYF
cdr3_nt: TGTGCCACCACAACAGGATGGTCCCAAGAGACCCAGTACTTC
d_call: .
cdr3_length: 14
clone_size: .
v_call: TRBV2
j_call: TRBJ2-5

cdr3_aa: CASSRQGARSPLHF
cdr3_nt: TGTGCCAGCAGCAGACAGGGGGCGAGGTCACCCCTCCACTTT
d_call: TRBD1
cdr3_length: 14
clone_size: .
v_call: TRBV5-6
j_call: TRBJ1-6

cdr3_aa: CASTAGTSSTDTQYF
cdr3_nt: TGTGCCAGCACCGCCGGGACTAGCTCCACAGATACGCAGTATTTT
d_call: TRBD2
cdr3_length: 15
clone_size: .
v_call: TRBV28
j_call: TRBJ2-3

cdr3_aa: CASSLGDRGHEQYF
cdr3_nt: TGCGCCAGCAGCCTTGGGGACAGGGGTCACGAGCAGTACTTC
d_call: TRBD1
cdr3_length: 14
clone_size: .
v_call: TRBV5-1
j_call: TRBJ2-7

cdr3_aa: CASNAQALNYGYTF
cdr3_nt: TGTGCCAGCAATGCCCAGGCTCTTAACTATGGCTACACCTTC
d_call: .
cdr3_length: 14
clone_size: once
v_call: TRBV28
j_call: TRBJ1-2

cdr3_aa: CASSAGLARFEQYF
cdr3_nt: TGTGCCAGCAGCGCTGGACTAGCGCGATTCGAGCAGTACTTC
d_call: TRBD2
cdr3_length: 14
clone_size: .
v_call: TRBV7-8
j_call: TRBJ2-7

cdr3_aa: CASSQGLEMETQYF
cdr3_nt: TGTGCCAGCAGCCAGGGACTGGAAATGGAGACCCAGTACTTC
d_call: .
cdr3_length: 14
clone_size: once
v_call: TRBV4-2
j_call: TRBJ2-5

cdr3_aa: CASSAQTGGTTEAFF
cdr3_nt: TGTGCCAGCAGTGCCCAGACAGGGGGCACGACTGAAGCTTTCTTT
d_call: TRBD1
cdr3_length: 15
clone_size: .
v_call: TRBV2
j_call: TRBJ1-1

cdr3_aa: CASSLGGNTQETQYF
cdr3_nt: TGTGCCAGCAGCTTAGGCGGGAACACCCAAGAGACCCAGTACTTC
d_call: .
cdr3_length: 15
clone_size: .
v_call: TRBV7-6
j_call: TRBJ2-5

cdr3_aa: CATSRDRAEAFF
cdr3_nt: TGTGCCACCAGCAGAGATCGAGCTGAAGCTTTCTTT
d_call: .
cdr3_length: 12
clone_size: .
v_call: TRBV15
j_call: TRBJ1-1

cdr3_aa: CASSLGTGSYNEQFF
cdr3_nt: TGTGCCAGCAGCTTAGGGACAGGGTCCTACAATGAGCAGTTCTTC
d_call: TRBD1
cdr3_length: 15
clone_size: once
v_call: TRBV7-3
j_call: TRBJ2-1

cdr3_aa: CASNPGQGTQYF
cdr3_nt: TGTGCCAGCAACCCGGGACAGGGGACGCAGTATTTT
d_call: TRBD1
cdr3_length: 12
clone_size: once
v_call: TRBV7-8
j_call: TRBJ2-3

cdr3_aa: CASSLGPVSVFTDTQYF
cdr3_nt: TGTGCCAGCAGCTTAGGTCCAGTTAGCGTCTTCACAGATACGCAGTATTTT
d_call: .
cdr3_length: 17
clone_size: .
v_call: TRBV7-2
j_call: TRBJ2-3

cdr3_aa: CASSLTDRTNIQYF
cdr3_nt: TGTGCCAGCAGTCTCACGGACAGGACAAACATTCAGTACTTC
d_call: TRBD1
cdr3_length: 14
clone_size: .
v_call: TRBV28
j_call: TRBJ2-4

cdr3_aa: CASTPRWARGPSGANVLTF
cdr3_nt: TGTGCCAGTACCCCCCGTTGGGCCAGGGGGCCCTCTGGGGCCAACGTCCTGACTTTC
d_call: TRBD1
cdr3_length: 19
clone_size: .
v_call: TRBV19
j_call: TRBJ2-6

cdr3_aa: CASSAYLESYEQYF
cdr3_nt: TGTGCCAGCAGTGCCTACTTGGAGTCCTACGAGCAGTACTTC
d_call: .
cdr3_length: 14
clone_size: .
v_call: TRBV6-1
j_call: TRBJ2-7

cdr3_aa: CASSEGTGGRVRQYF
cdr3_nt: TGTGCCAGCAGTGAAGGGACAGGAGGCCGCGTTAGGCAGTACTTC
d_call: TRBD1
cdr3_length: 15
clone_size: once
v_call: TRBV6-1
j_call: TRBJ2-7

cdr3_aa: CASSELGGNTEAFF
cdr3_nt: TGTGCCAGCAGTGAACTAGGGGGCAACACTGAAGCTTTCTTT
d_call: TRBD1
cdr3_length: 14
clone_size: .
v_call: TRBV6-1
j_call: TRBJ1-1

cdr3_aa: CASSVDLGGVDTQYF
cdr3_nt: TGTGCCAGCAGCGTAGATTTGGGGGGGGTTGATACGCAGTATTTT
d_call: TRBD2
cdr3_length: 15
clone_size: once
v_call: TRBV9
j_call: TRBJ2-3

cdr3_aa: CASSLATGQETQYF
cdr3_nt: TGCGCCAGCAGCTTGGCGACGGGGCAAGAGACCCAGTACTTC
d_call: .
cdr3_length: 14
clone_size: .
v_call: TRBV5-1
j_call: TRBJ2-5

cdr3_aa: CAWRGLAVGYNEQFF
cdr3_nt: TGTGCCTGGAGAGGACTAGCGGTCGGCTACAATGAGCAGTTCTTC
d_call: TRBD2
cdr3_length: 15
clone_size: .
v_call: TRBV30
j_call: TRBJ2-1

cdr3_aa: CASSSWTGAAEQYF
cdr3_nt: TGCGCCAGCAGCTCCTGGACAGGGGCCGCCGAGCAGTACTTC
d_call: TRBD1
cdr3_length: 14
clone_size: few
v_call: TRBV5-1
j_call: TRBJ2-7

cdr3_aa: CASSLFSREMNTGELFF
cdr3_nt: TGTGCCAGCAGCTTGTTCTCGCGGGAGATGAACACCGGGGAGCTGTTTTTT
d_call: TRBD2
cdr3_length: 17
clone_size: .
v_call: TRBV5-4
j_call: TRBJ2-2

cdr3_aa: CSVDLGQGVSNEQFF
cdr3_nt: TGCAGCGTAGACCTAGGACAGGGGGTATCGAATGAGCAGTTCTTC
d_call: TRBD1
cdr3_length: 15
clone_size: .
v_call: TRBV29-1
j_call: TRBJ2-1

cdr3_aa: CASKRTDTGELFF
cdr3_nt: TGTGCCAGCAAGAGGACAGACACCGGGGAGCTGTTTTTT
d_call: .
cdr3_length: 13
clone_size: .
v_call: TRBV6-4
j_call: TRBJ2-2

cdr3_aa: CASSQDSTEAFF
cdr3_nt: TGCGCCAGCAGCCAAGATAGCACTGAAGCTTTCTTT
d_call: .
cdr3_length: 12
clone_size: .
v_call: TRBV4-1
j_call: TRBJ1-1

cdr3_aa: CASSLYSEGYYEQYF
cdr3_nt: TGCGCCAGCAGCCTCTATAGCGAGGGTTACTACGAGCAGTACTTC
d_call: .
cdr3_length: 15
clone_size: .
v_call: TRBV4-3
j_call: TRBJ2-7

cdr3_aa: CASTAGDSYNEQFF
cdr3_nt: TGCGCCAGCACGGCAGGGGACTCCTACAATGAGCAGTTCTTC
d_call: .
cdr3_length: 14
clone_size: .
v_call: TRBV5-1
j_call: TRBJ2-1

cdr3_aa: CASSLVGGLNTEAFF
cdr3_nt: TGTGCCAGCAGCTTAGTGGGGGGTTTGAACACTGAAGCTTTCTTT
d_call: .
cdr3_length: 15
clone_size: .
v_call: TRBV7-8
j_call: TRBJ1-1

cdr3_aa: CASSPSPGQGYEQYF
cdr3_nt: TGCGCCAGCAGCCCATCCCCGGGACAGGGCTACGAGCAGTACTTC
d_call: TRBD1
cdr3_length: 15
clone_size: .
v_call: TRBV4-1
j_call: TRBJ2-7

cdr3_aa: CASGGGRNYGYTF
cdr3_nt: TGTGCCAGCGGGGGCGGGCGGAACTATGGCTACACCTTC
d_call: .
cdr3_length: 13
clone_size: .
v_call: TRBV28
j_call: TRBJ1-2

cdr3_aa: CASSSRGNEQFF
cdr3_nt: TGTGCCAGCAGCTCCCGAGGCAATGAGCAGTTCTTC
d_call: .
cdr3_length: 12
clone_size: .
v_call: TRBV11-3
j_call: TRBJ2-1

cdr3_aa: CASSLEDRGPYYNEQFF
cdr3_nt: TGCGCCAGCAGCTTGGAAGATAGGGGGCCCTACTACAATGAGCAGTTCTTC
d_call: TRBD1
cdr3_length: 17
clone_size: .
v_call: TRBV5-1
j_call: TRBJ2-1

cdr3_aa: CASSLVQRNTGELFF
cdr3_nt: TGTGCCAGCAGTTTAGTACAAAGGAACACCGGGGAGCTGTTTTTT
d_call: .
cdr3_length: 15
clone_size: .
v_call: TRBV28
j_call: TRBJ2-2

cdr3_aa: CASSYGRGASYEQYF
cdr3_nt: TGTGCCAGCAGCTACGGTCGGGGGGCGAGCTACGAGCAGTACTTC
d_call: .
cdr3_length: 15
clone_size: .
v_call: TRBV11-3
j_call: TRBJ2-7

cdr3_aa: CASSSLGGGKDTQYF
cdr3_nt: TGTGCCAGCAGCTCCTTGGGGGGGGGAAAGGATACGCAGTATTTT
d_call: TRBD2
cdr3_length: 15
clone_size: .
v_call: TRBV9
j_call: TRBJ2-3

cdr3_aa: CAWSVQGRINTEAFF
cdr3_nt: TGTGCCTGGAGTGTACAAGGGAGGATAAACACTGAAGCTTTCTTT
d_call: .
cdr3_length: 15
clone_size: .
v_call: TRBV30
j_call: TRBJ1-1

cdr3_aa: CASSQDPGESYEQYF
cdr3_nt: TGCGCCAGCAGCCAAGATCCCGGGGAATCCTACGAGCAGTACTTC
d_call: .
cdr3_length: 15
clone_size: .
v_call: TRBV4-1
j_call: TRBJ2-7

cdr3_aa: CASYPLYHCEQYF
cdr3_nt: TGTGCCAGCTACCCGCTATACCACTGCGAGCAGTACTTC
d_call: .
cdr3_length: 13
clone_size: .
v_call: TRBV9
j_call: TRBJ2-7

cdr3_aa: CASSSFALAGASTDTQYF
cdr3_nt: TGTGCCAGCAGCTCGTTTGCTTTAGCGGGAGCGAGCACAGATACGCAGTATTTT
d_call: TRBD2
cdr3_length: 18
clone_size: .
v_call: TRBV7-2
j_call: TRBJ2-3

cdr3_aa: CASSRDEQFF
cdr3_nt: TGTGCCAGCTCCCGAGATGAGCAGTTCTTC
d_call: .
cdr3_length: 10
clone_size: .
v_call: TRBV6-1
j_call: TRBJ2-1

cdr3_aa: CASAQGGSPVNEQFF
cdr3_nt: TGTGCCAGCGCCCAAGGGGGCTCCCCGGTCAATGAGCAGTTCTTC
d_call: TRBD1
cdr3_length: 15
clone_size: once
v_call: TRBV6-5
j_call: TRBJ2-1

cdr3_aa: CASSSSGRANNEQFF
cdr3_nt: TGTGCCAGCAGCTCCAGCGGGAGGGCGAACAATGAGCAGTTCTTC
d_call: TRBD2
cdr3_length: 15
clone_size: .
v_call: TRBV28
j_call: TRBJ2-1

cdr3_aa: CASSLEGHGYTGELFF
cdr3_nt: TGTGCCAGCAGCTTAGAGGGACACGGGTACACCGGGGAGCTGTTTTTT
d_call: .
cdr3_length: 16
clone_size: .
v_call: TRBV7-6
j_call: TRBJ2-2

cdr3_aa: CASSDTSGGTDTQYF
cdr3_nt: TGTGCCAGCAGTGATACTAGCGGGGGCACAGATACGCAGTATTTT
d_call: TRBD2
cdr3_length: 15
clone_size: once
v_call: TRBV6-4
j_call: TRBJ2-3

cdr3_aa: CASASRAETQYF
cdr3_nt: TGTGCCTCAGCGTCCAGGGCAGAGACCCAGTACTTC
d_call: .
cdr3_length: 12
clone_size: .
v_call: TRBV2
j_call: TRBJ2-5

cdr3_aa: CASTPGGLTEAFF
cdr3_nt: TGTGCCAGCACACCAGGGGGCTTGACTGAAGCTTTCTTT
d_call: TRBD1
cdr3_length: 13
clone_size: .
v_call: TRBV28
j_call: TRBJ1-1

cdr3_aa: CASSRSGTVNEKLFF
cdr3_nt: TGTGCCAGTAGTAGGTCCGGGACAGTTAATGAAAAACTGTTTTTT
d_call: TRBD1
cdr3_length: 15
clone_size: once
v_call: TRBV19
j_call: TRBJ1-4

cdr3_aa: CASSVAAGLDQPQHF
cdr3_nt: TGTGCCAGCAGCGTAGCGGCAGGGTTGGATCAGCCCCAGCATTTT
d_call: .
cdr3_length: 15
clone_size: .
v_call: TRBV9
j_call: TRBJ1-5

cdr3_aa: CASSYSGGTTEAFF
cdr3_nt: TGTGCCAGCAGTTACTCAGGAGGGACCACTGAAGCTTTCTTT
d_call: .
cdr3_length: 14
clone_size: .
v_call: TRBV6-6
j_call: TRBJ1-1

cdr3_aa: CASRVAGGDNEQFF
cdr3_nt: TGTGCCAGCAGGGTAGCGGGAGGTGACAATGAGCAGTTCTTC
d_call: TRBD2
cdr3_length: 14
clone_size: .
v_call: TRBV28
j_call: TRBJ2-1